Listed here are 26 T cell receptor beta chains from one sample, sequenced in a study of graft-versus-host responses after intestinal transplantation. Using immunoSEQ multiplex PCR, the repertoire was profiled, and TCRdb retains in-frame clones only, with some absent. This sample has about 98,000 clones, with about 83% found just once. The sample in question was PBMCs, obtained 255 days after intestinal transplant. Receptors originate from a human patient who received an intestinal transplant, so some T cells may come from the graft donor.

This chain connects TRBV27 to TRBJ2-1; 9 bases match TRBD2. The CDR3 is made up of 15 amino acids. Germline assignment: CDR1 MNHEY and CDR2 SMNVEV (reference sequence). The junction had 7 bases not matched to a gene; V was cut back by 2 bases and J by 8 bases. Here the CDR3 reads CASSLAGGHSDEQFF. The CDR3 DNA is TGTGCCAGCAGTTTAGCGGGAGGGCATTCGGATGAGCAGTTCTTC.

The chain is built from TRBV4-2 and TRBJ2-6; D gene unclear. CDR1 is LGHNA and CDR2 is YNFKEQ in the germline V gene. V dropped 0 bases and J dropped 1 base, with 10 bases sitting between them. The CDR3 covers 17 residues. CDR3 sequence reads: CASSQDHDGSGANVLTF. CDR3 nucleotides: TGTGCCAGCAGCCAAGATCATGACGGTTCTGGGGCCAACGTCCTGACTTTC.

This chain connects TRBV2 to TRBJ2-7, with TRBD2 matching over 13 bases. V lost 8 bases, J lost 3 bases, and 4 bases stayed unmatched. Germline V gene data show CDR1 as SNHLY and CDR2 as FYNNEI. The CDR3 runs to 14 residues. The DNA of the CDR3 is TGTGCCAGCTCTGGGACTAGCGGGGACTACGAGCAGTACTTC. It yields the protein CASSGTSGDYEQYF.

V usage is TRBV4-1 and J usage is TRBJ2-3; D may correspond to TRBD1 or TRBD2 (5 bases each). V shed 5 bases and J shed 3 bases, with 12 bases lying between them. The germline V gene has CDR1 MGHRA and CDR2 YSYEKL. The CDR3 runs 14 residues. The CDR3 nucleotides are TGCGCCAGCAGCTACTTGGGGGTTACAGATACGCAGTATTTT. Its translation is CASSYLGVTDTQYF.

The rearrangement links TRBV15 to TRBJ1-4, with no clear D. The CDR3 is 15 residues long. Germline V gene sequence: CDR1 LNHNV, CDR2 YYDKDF (reference sequence). Deletions cut 1 base from V and 0 bases from J, with 6 bases between. CDR3 residues: CATSRGQSTNEKLFF. For the CDR3, the DNA is TGTGCCACCAGCAGAGGGCAATCAACTAATGAAAAACTGTTTTTT.

The V gene is TRBV6-5, the J gene TRBJ2-6; D is ambiguous. There are 15 residues in the CDR3. Germline CDR1 is MNHEY and CDR2 is SVGAGI. Trimming took 5 bases from V and 0 from J, leaving 8 bases between them. CDR3 coding DNA: TGTGCCAGCAGTCCACCGAGCTCTGGGGCCAACGTCCTGACTTTC. It translates to CASSPPSSGANVLTF.

The chain employs TRBV28 and TRBJ2-2; 9 positions agree with TRBD2. Germline V gene sequence: CDR1 MDHEN, CDR2 SYDVKM. This CDR3 has 18 amino acids. With V trimmed by 1 base and J by 9 bases, 15 bases remained unmatched. CDR3 residues: CASSLSSPFSGSWWELFF. The CDR3 region has the DNA TGTGCCAGCAGTTTATCCTCCCCTTTTAGCGGGAGCTGGTGGGAGCTGTTTTTT.

V is TRBV28 and J is TRBJ2-1; the D gene could be TRBD1 or TRBD2 (5 bases each). Trimming left V 7 bases short and J 2 bases short, with 18 bases between. The germline V gene has CDR1 MDHEN and CDR2 SYDVKM. The CDR3 sequence is 16 residues long. This chain's CDR3 is CASTPNPGRTYNEQFF. CDR3 nucleotide sequence: TGTGCCAGCACCCCAAATCCGGGACGGACCTACAATGAGCAGTTCTTC.

The V gene is TRBV28, the J gene TRBJ1-3; D might be TRBD1 (5 bases). Germline V gene lookup returns CDR1 MDHEN and CDR2 SYDVKM. The length of the CDR3 is 15 residues. Trimming removed 3 bases from V and 0 bases from J, with 9 bases in between. The CDR3 nucleotides read TGTGCCAGCAGTTTGGGGCCCCTCTCTGGAAACACCATATATTTT. Protein product: CASSLGPLSGNTIYF. Together with reference TRBV28 and TRBJ1-3, the CDR3 gives the full variable domain: DVKVTQSSRYLVKRTGEKVFLECVQDMDHENMFWYRQDPGLGLRLIYFSYDVKMKEKGDIPEGYSVSREKKERFSLILESASTNQTSMYLCASSLGPLSGNTIYFGEGSWLTVV.

J is TRBJ2-1 and V is TRBV11-3; D is unresolved. V lost 5 bases and J 9 bases, leaving 5 bases between the germline ends. This CDR3 contains 10 residues. Germline CDR1 reads SGHNT; CDR2 reads YENEEA. CDR3 in amino acids: CASSRAEQFF. As DNA, the CDR3 is TGTGCCAGCAGCCGAGCTGAGCAGTTCTTC.

The chain couples TRBV11-2 to TRBJ2-1, with 13 bases that match TRBD2. This CDR3 has 15 residues. V lost 5 bases to trimming and J lost 10 bases; unmatched junction nucleotides: 8. The V gene's germline CDR1 is SGHAT and CDR2 FQNNGV. CDR3 sequence: CASSHGLAGALEQFF. In nucleotides, the CDR3 is TGTGCCAGCAGCCACGGACTAGCGGGAGCGTTAGAGCAGTTCTTC.

This chain connects TRBV19 to TRBJ1-4; 7 bases map to TRBD1. The ends lost 2 bases at V and 7 bases at J; junction bases unmatched: 4. Per the germline V gene, CDR1 is LNHDA and CDR2 is SQIVND (reference sequence). This CDR3 is 14 amino acids long. DNA for the CDR3: TGTGCCAGTAGTATACCGGGACAGATTGAAAAACTGTTTTTT. Protein sequence: CASSIPGQIEKLFF. Complete variable domain (other parts from reference TRBV19 and TRBJ1-4): DGGITQSPKYLFRKEGQNVTLSCEQNLNHDAMYWYRQDPGQGLRLIYYSQIVNDFQKGDIAEGYSVSREKKESFPLTVTSAQKNPTAFYLCASSIPGQIEKLFFGSGTQLSVL.

The gene calls are TRBV5-1 and TRBJ2-3; TRBD1 aligns across 7 bases. The CDR3 has 16 amino acids. The germline V gene has CDR1 SGHRS and CDR2 YFSETQ. Losses at the gene ends were 4 bases for V and 1 base for J; bases not matched to a gene: 9. The CDR3 loop is CASSPFRGTGTDTQYF. The DNA of the CDR3 is TGCGCCAGCAGCCCGTTTCGAGGGACAGGCACAGATACGCAGTATTTT.

Concerning this clone itself: At one end, the junction sequence differs from germline, possibly due to a read error. The rearrangement links TRBV2 to TRBJ1-1; D remains unclear. Germline V gene data show CDR1 as SNHLY and CDR2 as FYNNEI. This CDR3 has 11 residues. The CDR3 bases are TGTGCCAGCAGTGATGCACCATCTCTATGTTTT. Translation: CASSDAPSLCF.

The CDR3 reads CAWSGPGGGYQPQHF. The CDR3 DNA is TGTGCCTGGAGCGGGCCGGGGGGAGGGTATCAGCCCCAGCATTTT. This chain connects TRBV30 to TRBJ1-5, with D perhaps matching TRBD1 (5 bases). Deletions cut 3 bases from V and 5 bases from J, with 17 bases between. The germline V gene has CDR1 GTSNPN and CDR2 SVGIG (reference sequence). The CDR3 extends over 15 amino acids.

V and J are TRBV2 and TRBJ2-3; D might be TRBD1 (5 bases). Germline V gene data show CDR1 as SNHLY and CDR2 as FYNNEI. Between the trimmed V and J ends, which lost 6 bases and 2 bases, there was a span of 9 bases. The CDR3 extends over 13 amino acids. CDR3 in amino acids: CASRTDPTDTQYF. CDR3 DNA sequence: TGTGCCAGCAGGACAGATCCCACAGATACGCAGTATTTT.

CDR3 bases: TGTGCCAGCAGCTTAGCGGGGACAATAGGTATCATAGATACGCAGTATTTT. It codes for CASSLAGTIGIIDTQYF. This sequence joins TRBV7-9 and TRBJ2-3; D is perhaps TRBD1 (6 bases). Germline assignment: CDR1 SEHNR and CDR2 FQNEAQ (reference sequence). The CDR3 has 17 residues. Trimming cost V 0 bases and J 5 bases, with 18 bases left between them.

The CDR3, as DNA: TGTGCCAGCATGTACAACAGGGACTACGAGCAGTACGTC. Its protein product is CASMYNRDYEQYV. The chain employs TRBV2 and TRBJ2-7; a weak D match, TRBD1 (6 bases). Germline CDR1 and CDR2: SNHLY and FYNNEI. V lost 7 bases to trimming and J lost 3 bases, with 13 bases between them. The CDR3 is 13 residues long.

The chain has TRBV18 and TRBJ1-1; D may be TRBD1 (5 bases). Per germline, CDR1 KGHSH and CDR2 LQKENI. V lost 4 bases and J 3 bases, leaving 15 bases between the germline ends. The CDR3 has 15 amino acids. The CDR3 nucleotides read TGTGCCAGCTCACTAGGGGCCCTGGGGGACACTGAAGCTTTCTTT. Encoded protein: CASSLGALGDTEAFF. Filled out from reference TRBV18 and TRBJ1-1, the complete variable domain reads NAGVMQNPRHLVRRRGQEARLRCSPMKGHSHVYWYRQLPEEGLKFMVYLQKENIIDESGMPKERFSAEFPKEGPSILRIQQVVRGDSAAYFCASSLGALGDTEAFFGQGTRLTVV.

The chain links TRBV27 to TRBJ2-7, with 8 positions matching TRBD2. From germline, CDR1 is MNHEY and CDR2 SMNVEV (reference sequence). CDR3 length: 15 residues. Losses at the gene ends were 5 bases for V and 2 bases for J; bases not matched to a gene: 8. The CDR3 region is CASSPRAGDTYEQYF. The CDR3 DNA follows: TGTGCCAGCAGTCCACGAGCGGGAGATACCTACGAGCAGTACTTC.

J is TRBJ2-7 and V is TRBV28; no definite D call. Germline-derived CDR1 and CDR2 are MDHEN and SYDVKM. Trimming took 1 base from V and 5 from J, leaving 3 bases between them. The CDR3 runs to 11 residues. The CDR3 spells CASSLSDEQYF. The CDR3 bases are TGTGCCAGCAGTTTATCGGACGAGCAGTACTTC.

The chain links TRBV5-1 to TRBJ2-3; maybe TRBD2 (5 bases). The CDR3 is made up of 13 amino acids. The germline V gene has CDR1 SGHRS and CDR2 YFSETQ. Trimming removed 1 base from V and 6 bases from J, with 9 bases in between. The CDR3 DNA sequence: TGCGCCAGCAGCTTGACTAGTCGGGATACGCAGTATTTT. It translates to CASSLTSRDTQYF.

The J gene is TRBJ1-1, the V gene TRBV29-1, with D maybe TRBD1 (5 bases). V was cut by 4 bases and J by 1 base, with 7 bases left in between. The CDR3 runs 12 residues. Germline CDR1 is SQVTM and CDR2 is ANQGSEA. The CDR3 nucleotides read TGCAGCGTTGCCAGGGCGAACACTGAAGCTTTCTTT. Amino acids: CSVARANTEAFF.

V and J are TRBV18 and TRBJ1-2, with a tentative D call TRBD1 (6 bases). The germline CDR1 and CDR2 sequences are KGHSH and LQKENI. The CDR3 spans 14 residues. The V gene lost 5 bases and the J gene lost 7 bases, with 17 bases spanning the gap. As DNA, the CDR3 is TGTGCCAGCTCATCAGGACAGTCCGGACGTGGCTACACCTTC. Its protein is CASSSGQSGRGYTF.

CDR3 in DNA: TGTGCCAGCAGTCCCGGGACAGGGGGCACTGAAGCTTTCTTT. Amino acids: CASSPGTGGTEAFF. V and J are TRBV6-5 and TRBJ1-1; 11 bases match TRBD1. Per germline, CDR1 MNHEY and CDR2 SVGAGI. Trimming took 5 bases from V and 4 from J; bases not matched to a gene: 3. CDR3 length: 14 residues.

This CDR3 is CASSERLAGTHIRHEQFF. The CDR3 coding sequence is TGTGCCAGCAGTGAACGGCTAGCGGGAACTCATATACGCCATGAGCAGTTCTTC. The chain couples TRBV6-1 to TRBJ2-1, with 9 bases identical to TRBD2. Trimming at V came to 2 bases and at J to 8 bases, leaving 16 bases not matched to a gene. The CDR3 spans 18 residues. Germline V gene lookup returns CDR1 MNHNS and CDR2 SASEGT.